The present T cell receptor (beta chain) was sequenced within a study of molecular identifiers for immune sequencing clone quantification. Study-wide results and limits: Spiked Jurkat TCR RNA equal to one cell could reportedly be picked out among one million naive cells.

On this clonotype itself: As yet, its antigen is unknown.

This CDR3 is built from 13 residues. With 7 bases clipped from V and 7 bases from J, the junction kept 4 bases outside the gene matches. Germline V lookup: CDR1 SQVTM, CDR2 ANQGSEA. Bulk libraries came from a prior protocol with listed TCR primers. TCRdb used MiXCR to reprocess the PCR reads, holding one entry per CDR3 protein. The table has 88,000 or so distinct CDR3 sequences, around 20% seen once. Sequenced material: naive CD8+ T cells from blood, with Jurkat cell RNA spiked in. Subset given: FACS-sorted CD8+CD4-CCR7+CD45RA+ naive T cells. This TCR derives from a human donor in good health. Some libraries in this study had Jurkat cell RNA spiked in. The chain joins TRBV29-1 to TRBJ2-1; 13 positions match TRBD2. The CDR3: CSARTSGGNEQFF. For the CDR3, the DNA is TGCAGCGCTCGGACTAGCGGGGGAAATGAGCAGTTCTTC.